These 31 T cell receptor beta chains were sequenced from one sample in a study of blood T cells in healthy people across ages (dated by TCRdb to about 2015). The library was generated by 5' RACE. Sequencing was performed on an Illumina HiSeq 2500. A second PCR of roughly 7 to 11 cycles was performed with a sample-barcoded 5' primer and a J-beta primer mix. In-frame beta chains were kept once TCRdb had trimmed the public reads at Q25 with fastp and called clones with MiXCR. Duplicate CDR3 protein sequences are folded into a single record with the most common DNA and genes. The sample table shows approximately 770,000 distinct CDR3 sequences, and roughly 64% are seen once. Around 22% of the sample comes from the top ten. Sequenced sample: blood. The receptors stem from a man aged 25-45 years in good health.

The rearrangement links TRBV29-1 to TRBJ2-7; unclear D gene. Germline V gives CDR1 SQVTM, CDR2 ANQGSEA. V lost 7 bases and J lost 5, with 18 bases in between. This CDR3 spans 13 amino acids. The chain's CDR3 is CSAQVAIRNEQYF. Here the CDR3 DNA reads TGCAGCGCCCAAGTGGCTATACGAAACGAGCAGTACTTC.

The V and J genes are TRBV3-1 and TRBJ2-1; 7 bases are a match to TRBD2. In germline, CDR1 is LGHDT, CDR2 YNNKEL (reference sequence). Trimming removed 2 bases from V and 14 bases from J; junction bases left unmatched: 15. This CDR3 is built from 15 residues. The CDR3 loop reads CASSQNHGGAGEEFF. The CDR3 region has the DNA TGTGCCAGCAGCCAAAATCACGGGGGTGCGGGAGAGGAGTTCTTC.

The rearrangement uses TRBV10-3 and TRBJ2-3; possibly TRBD2 for D (5 bases). The germline CDR1 and CDR2 sequences are ENHRY and SYGVKD. The V and J ends lost 2 bases and 2 bases respectively, with 14 bases between them. The CDR3 length is 16 residues. This chain's CDR3 is CAISELGRRYTDTQYF. The CDR3 DNA is TGTGCCATCAGTGAGCTTGGGAGACGGTACACAGATACGCAGTATTTT.

The chain couples TRBV11-2 to TRBJ2-1, with 7 bases fitting TRBD2. The length of the CDR3 is 15 residues. The V gene end was trimmed by 5 bases and the J gene end by 3 bases; junction bases not matched to a gene: 7. CDR1 is SGHAT, CDR2 FQNNGV, per germline. CDR3 sequence: CASSAQSGVYNEQFF. The CDR3 DNA sequence: TGTGCCAGCAGCGCACAGAGCGGGGTCTACAATGAGCAGTTCTTC.

This clonotype was seen a handful of times. The chain links TRBV29-1 to TRBJ2-3; 11 nucleotides agree with TRBD1. After removal of 4 bases from V and 3 bases from J, the junction contained 6 bases not matched to a gene. The CDR3 is 15 residues long. Looked up from germline, CDR1 is SQVTM and CDR2 is ANQGSEA. The CDR3, as DNA: TGCAGCGTTGTACTGGGACAGGGGGTAACAGATACGCAGTATTTT. Amino acids: CSVVLGQGVTDTQYF.

This clonotype was seen only a few times. V usage is TRBV20-1 and J usage is TRBJ1-1; TRBD1 might be the D (6 bases). The CDR3 is 15 residues long. Trimming shortened V by 0 bases and J by 5 bases, and 16 bases separated the two germline ends. CDR1 is DFQATT and CDR2 is SNEGSKA in the germline V gene (reference sequence). The CDR3 DNA is TGCAGTGCTAGAGATCCAGGGGTGGGAAAAACTGAAGCTTTCTTT. Encoded protein: CSARDPGVGKTEAFF.

This clonotype was counted once. The J gene is TRBJ1-1, the V gene TRBV18; TRBD1 matches 7 bases. The V gene's germline CDR1 is KGHSH and CDR2 LQKENI. Trimming removed 4 bases from V and 5 bases from J; junction bases left unmatched: 4. This CDR3 spans 13 amino acids. In DNA, the CDR3 is TGTGCCAGCTCACAGGGGGCTACTACTGAAGCTTTCTTT. Its translation: CASSQGATTEAFF.

This clonotype was counted a few times. This chain connects TRBV7-9 to TRBJ2-5, with TRBD2 as a possible D gene (5 bases). V lost 6 bases and J 13 bases, leaving 21 bases between the germline ends. The CDR3 sequence is 13 residues long. The germline CDR1 and CDR2 sequences are SEHNR and FQNEAQ (reference sequence). For the CDR3, the DNA is TGTGCCAGCAGTTTCCCCGGACTCCACGGTGTGTACTTC. It is translated as CASSFPGLHGVYF.

The V gene is TRBV20-1, the J gene TRBJ2-3; 8 bases match TRBD2. CDR1 is DFQATT and CDR2 is SNEGSKA in the germline V gene (reference sequence). The V gene end was trimmed by 5 bases and the J gene end by 1 base; junction bases not matched to a gene: 8. The CDR3 has 15 amino acids. CDR3 sequence reads: CSASLAGSGTDTQYF. Here the CDR3 DNA reads TGCAGTGCTTCCCTAGCGGGCTCTGGCACAGATACGCAGTATTTT.

The chain couples TRBV7-2 to TRBJ2-7; 8 bases map to TRBD2. The CDR3 totals 13 residues. J gave up 2 bases and V 10 bases, and 7 bases lay outside the gene matches. CDR1 and CDR2 (germline): SGHTA, FQGNSA. The CDR3 sequence: CAIRRAGAYEQYF. CDR3 DNA sequence: TGTGCCATCCGTCGAGCGGGAGCCTACGAGCAGTACTTC.

A few counts support this clonotype. V usage is TRBV5-5 and J usage is TRBJ1-2, with D maybe TRBD1 (6 bases). The CDR3 loop spans 15 amino acids. CDR1 is SGHKS, CDR2 YYEKEE, per germline (reference sequence). V was trimmed by 3 bases and J by 5 bases, leaving 17 bases between them. DNA for the CDR3: TGTGCCAGCAGCTCCGACAGGCCTGGAGGGTATGGCTACACCTTC. Translation gives CASSSDRPGGYGYTF.

V gene TRBV10-3 combines with J gene TRBJ1-2, with unresolved D. Trimming shortened V by 0 bases and J by 6 bases, and 8 bases separated the two germline ends. The CDR3 consists of 13 residues. Per germline, CDR1 ENHRY and CDR2 SYGVKD. DNA of the CDR3: TGTGCCATCAGTGAGTCGAATAGTGATGGCTACACCTTC. It is translated as CAISESNSDGYTF.

This chain links TRBV29-1 with TRBJ1-2; 7 bases fit TRBD1. This CDR3 has 12 amino acids. The germline V gene has CDR1 SQVTM and CDR2 ANQGSEA. After removal of 7 bases from V and 4 bases from J, the junction contained 6 bases not matched to a gene. In DNA form, the CDR3 reads TGCAGCGACCAGGGGGGTATCTATGGCTACACCTTC. It specifies CSDQGGIYGYTF.

In DNA form, the CDR3 reads TGTGCCAGCAGTCTCGGATCTACTAGCGGCCAGGGAGGAGAGACCCAGTACTTC. It specifies CASSLGSTSGQGGETQYF. This chain uses TRBV28 with TRBJ2-5; 8 bases agree with TRBD2. Trimming at V came to 5 bases and at J to 4 bases, leaving 18 bases not matched to a gene. The CDR3 loop spans 18 amino acids. Germline V gives CDR1 MDHEN, CDR2 SYDVKM.

The chain recombines TRBV20-1 with TRBJ2-1; the D call may be TRBD1 or TRBD2 (5 bases each). V was clipped by 4 bases and J by 4 bases, with 14 bases between them. The germline V gene encodes CDR1 DFQATT and CDR2 SNEGSKA (reference sequence). The CDR3 is 14 amino acids. The CDR3 nucleotides read TGCAGTGCTAACCCCGGGACGACGTACAATGAGCAGTTCTTC. This gives the protein CSANPGTTYNEQFF.

The chain has TRBV7-2 and TRBJ2-7; 7 nucleotides line up with TRBD2. This CDR3 is 13 amino acids long. V dropped 1 base and J dropped 5; count of bases not matched to a gene: 2. Germline V gene sequence: CDR1 SGHTA, CDR2 FQGNSA. The CDR3 nucleotides read TGTGCCAGCAGCTTAGTAGGGAGGGACGAGCAGTACTTC. This gives the protein CASSLVGRDEQYF.

V gene TRBV7-2 combines with J gene TRBJ2-7; 7 bases are a match to TRBD2. There are 16 residues in the CDR3. Trimming removed 2 bases from V and 7 bases from J; junction bases left unmatched: 14. Germline V gene lookup returns CDR1 SGHTA and CDR2 FQGNSA. This CDR3 is CASSLRGEGGYNEQYF. DNA for the CDR3: TGTGCCAGCAGCTTACGGGGGGAAGGTGGCTACAATGAGCAGTACTTC. The variable domain in full, completed from reference TRBV7-2 and TRBJ2-7, reads GAGVSQSPSNKVTEKGKDVELRCDPISGHTALYWYRQSLGQGLEFLIYFQGNSAPDKSGLPSDRFSAERTGGSVSTLTIQRTQQEDSAVYLCASSLRGEGGYNEQYFGPGTRLTVT.

This clonotype appeared once. This rearrangement joins TRBV12-3 or TRBV12-4 to TRBJ2-6, with D possibly matching TRBD1 (6 bases). This CDR3 spans 17 amino acids. The germline V and J ends were trimmed by 7 bases and 1 base, with 17 bases remaining between them. The CDR3 nucleotides read TGTGCCAGCAAAGGGGACAATTACGCTTCTGGGGCCAACGTCCTGACTTTC. It codes for CASKGDNYASGANVLTF.

The chain carries TRBV7-2 and TRBJ2-4, with D possibly matching TRBD2 (6 bases). The DNA end is a closer match to TRBJ2-7, so the J assignment may be wrong. Germline assignment: CDR1 SGHTA and CDR2 FQGNSA. The CDR3 has 15 amino acids. CDR3 in amino acids: CASSPQMGGSYEQYF. The CDR3 nucleotides are TGTGCCAGCAGCCCCCAGATGGGGGGCTCCTACGAGCAGTACTTC.

The rearrangement uses TRBV20-1 and TRBJ2-1; D could derive from TRBD1 or TRBD2 (6 bases each). The CDR3 spans 13 residues. From germline, CDR1 is DFQATT and CDR2 SNEGSKA (reference sequence). Trimming took 2 bases from V and 8 from J, leaving 13 bases between them. DNA of the CDR3: TGCAGTGCTAGATCATCAGGGGAGGATGAGCAGTTCTTC. Protein product: CSARSSGEDEQFF.

This clonotype occurred a few times. The V gene is TRBV7-9, the J gene TRBJ2-5; no definite D call. This CDR3 comprises 13 residues. Deletions cut 4 bases from V and 5 bases from J, with 11 bases between. Germline lookup yields CDR1 SEHNR and CDR2 FQNEAQ (reference sequence). CDR3 sequence (DNA): TGTGCCAGCAGCTATCAGACCAGTGAGACCCAGTACTTC. This gives the protein CASSYQTSETQYF. Full variable domain (remainder filled in from reference TRBV7-9 and TRBJ2-5): DTGVSQNPRHKITKRGQNVTFRCDPISEHNRLYWYRQTLGQGPEFLTYFQNEAQLEKSRLLSDRFSAERPKGSFSTLEIQRTEQGDSAMYLCASSYQTSETQYFGPGTRLLVL.

This rearrangement joins TRBV6-1 to TRBJ2-1; D gene uncertain. The CDR3 covers 13 residues. The V and J ends lost 4 bases and 6 bases respectively, with 10 bases between them. Looked up from germline, CDR1 is MNHNS and CDR2 is SASEGT. CDR3 coding DNA: TGTGCCAGCAGTGCGAGCAGTACCAATGAGCAGTTCTTC. Its protein product is CASSASSTNEQFF.

The table lists this clonotype with a few counts. The CDR3 loop reads CASSQAHNQSPLHF. The CDR3 DNA is TGCGCCAGCAGCCAAGCTCATAATCAGTCACCCCTCCACTTT. The V gene is TRBV4-3, the J gene TRBJ1-6; unclear D gene. In germline, CDR1 is LGHNA, CDR2 YSLEER. V lost 1 base to trimming and J lost 10 bases, with 11 bases between them. The CDR3 covers 14 residues.

The chain couples TRBV29-1 to TRBJ1-2; D is unclear. This CDR3 is built from 11 residues. The V and J ends lost 4 bases and 8 bases respectively, with 11 bases between them. Germline values: CDR1 SQVTM, CDR2 ANQGSEA. CDR3 region: CSVGGGKGYTF. The CDR3 DNA is TGCAGCGTTGGAGGTGGAAAGGGCTACACCTTC.

This clonotype was detected only a few times. This rearrangement joins TRBV20-1 to TRBJ1-6; 10 bases align to TRBD1. The V gene's germline CDR1 is DFQATT and CDR2 SNEGSKA (reference sequence). V lost 6 bases and J lost 7; bases outside the gene matches: 9. The CDR3 spans 15 residues. The CDR3 nucleotides read TGCAGTGCGGGGGAGCCGGGACAGGGGAATTCACCCCTCCACTTT. Protein product: CSAGEPGQGNSPLHF.

This clonotype appeared a few times. This rearrangement joins TRBV11-2 to TRBJ2-3; the D is unclear. Germline CDR1 is SGHAT and CDR2 is FQNNGV. This CDR3 spans 12 amino acids. Trimming pared 6 bases from V and 7 bases from J, leaving 11 bases between. The chain's CDR3 is CASSGDRNTQYF. The CDR3 coding sequence is TGTGCCAGCAGTGGCGACCGAAATACGCAGTATTTT.

The gene calls are TRBV6-1 and TRBJ2-7, with D possibly being TRBD1 (6 bases). Trimming pared 7 bases from V and 3 bases from J, leaving 16 bases between. Germline V gene lookup returns CDR1 MNHNS and CDR2 SASEGT. This CDR3 is built from 14 residues. DNA of the CDR3: TGTGCCAGCAATATTGACAGGAGGAGCTACGAGCAGTACTTC. Its translation: CASNIDRRSYEQYF.

The chain employs TRBV20-1 and TRBJ2-1, with TRBD2 identical over 8 bases. Unmatched junction bases numbered 9, after V lost 3 bases and J lost 5 bases. CDR1 is DFQATT and CDR2 is SNEGSKA in the germline V gene (reference sequence). The CDR3 runs 15 residues. The CDR3 loop reads CSASRPRGDHNEQFF. CDR3 bases: TGCAGTGCTAGTAGGCCGCGGGGGGACCACAATGAGCAGTTCTTC.

This sequence joins TRBV11-2 and TRBJ2-6, with D perhaps TRBD1 (6 bases). Germline V gene lookup returns CDR1 SGHAT and CDR2 FQNNGV. CDR3 length equals 19 residues. Trimming stripped 5 bases from V and 0 bases from J, with 20 bases between. CDR3 sequence: CASSQAPTGFSSGANVLTF. The CDR3 DNA reads TGTGCCAGCAGCCAAGCTCCAACAGGGTTTAGCTCTGGGGCCAACGTCCTGACTTTC.

V gene TRBV3-1 combines with J gene TRBJ2-1; 11 bases line up with TRBD2. Trimming removed 3 bases from V and 7 bases from J; junction bases left unmatched: 5. Germline V gene sequence: CDR1 LGHDT, CDR2 YNNKEL (reference sequence). The CDR3 spans 15 residues. In DNA, the CDR3 is TGTGCCAGCAGCCAGATGGGGACTAGCGGAAATGAGCAGTTCTTC. It translates to CASSQMGTSGNEQFF.

The DNA of the CDR3 is TGTGCCTCGAAGGAGGGGGCTACTGAAGCTTTCTTT. Translated: CASKEGATEAFF. The V and J genes are TRBV10-3 and TRBJ1-1; 7 bases align to TRBD1. This CDR3 spans 12 amino acids. Unmatched junction bases numbered 8, after V lost 11 bases and J lost 5 bases. Per germline, CDR1 ENHRY and CDR2 SYGVKD.